This TCR beta chain is drawn from a study of shared clonotypes between healthy human individuals. On the study more broadly: Researchers drew samples from a couple of women and three men aged 18 to 49. The study used three CD4 naive, three CD4 memory, two CD8 naive and one CD8 memory plate per donor.

Trimming took 8 bases from V and 4 from J, leaving 9 bases between them. CDR1 and CDR2 from the germline V gene are LNHDA and SQIVND (reference sequence). There are 11 residues in the CDR3. Study outcomes and limitations: The researchers took only blood, and tissue repertoires probably look different.

Notes on this clone: What it binds is not known. Other DNA sequences in this specimen translate into the identical CDR3.

CD45RO negativity and positive selection for CCR7 defined naive CD8 cells, a population that excluded terminally differentiated effector memory CD45RA+ cells. Replicate sorted-subset PCRs were loaded with 150 to 250 ng DNA, tens of thousands of T cell genomes. Profiled with immunoSEQ multiplex PCR; TCRdb holds only in-frame clones, not every one. The table lists about 2,100,000 clones, 85% to 95% of them singletons. The sample comprised naive CD8+ T cells from PBMCs. V usage is TRBV19 and J usage is TRBJ2-7; a weak D match, TRBD2 (6 bases). This clonotype originated in a man between 18 and 29 years old in good health. Some clones in this sample may be carry-over from other donors' samples. The CDR3 reads CASRLGYEQYF. The CDR3 nucleotides are TGTGCCAGTCGACTAGGGTACGAGCAGTACTTC. The complete variable domain, with remaining parts taken from reference TRBV19 and TRBJ2-7, reads DGGITQSPKYLFRKEGQNVTLSCEQNLNHDAMYWYRQDPGQGLRLIYYSQIVNDFQKGDIAEGYSVSREKKESFPLTVTSAQKNPTAFYLCASRLGYEQYFGPGTRLTVT.